These 16 T cell receptor beta chains share one sample of origin, sequenced in a study of T cells after yellow fever vaccination (dated by TCRdb to between 2018 and 2020). According to the study, the label for this sample's treatment or condition signals: live attenuated yellow fever vaccine strain. Receptor libraries were prepared by 5' RACE. The sequencer listed for this sample is Illumina HiSeq 2500. TCRdb reworked the public reads: Q25 trimming with fastp, MiXCR clone assembly, productive beta chains retained. Rows are unified per CDR3 protein, each entry keeping the most common DNA and genes. The sample data list 100,000 to 150,000 distinct CDR3 sequences, and more than 6% of these were observed just once. The leading ten clones occupy around 2.7% of the sample. The sample here was CD4+ T cells sorted from PBMCs, taken 10 days after the first yellow fever vaccination. Source of these receptors: a man aged 18 to 30 who received the YFV17D yellow fever vaccine.

This clonotype was found many times. J is TRBJ2-1 and V is TRBV12-3 or TRBV12-4; maybe TRBD2 (5 bases). The V end was cut by 3 bases, the J end by 10 bases, with 10 bases between. This CDR3 has 12 residues. The CDR3 bases are TGTGCCAGCAGTTTGGGAGACCCGGAGCAGTTCTTC. Translated: CASSLGDPEQFF.

As for this clonotype: This may come from a read error, since a much larger clone is one base off. V and J are TRBV7-2 and TRBJ2-2; D is possibly TRBD1 (5 bases). This CDR3 is 17 amino acids long. Per the germline V gene, CDR1 is SGHTA and CDR2 is FQGNSA. CDR3 amino acids: CASSFALWGLNTVELFF. The DNA of the CDR3 is TGTGCCAGCAGCTTTGCACTATGGGGCTTGAACACCGTGGAGCTGTTTTTT.

This clonotype was found many times. CDR3 sequence reads: CASSPGWASGSYNEQFF. Written as DNA, the CDR3 is TGTGCCAGCAGCCCCGGGTGGGCGTCAGGCTCCTACAATGAGCAGTTCTTC. The chain joins TRBV7-9 to TRBJ2-1; D ambiguous. Germline CDR1 reads SEHNR; CDR2 reads FQNEAQ (reference sequence). The CDR3 has 17 residues. The V end lost 5 bases, the J end lost 0 bases, and 17 bases lay between the germline ends.

This chain joins TRBV5-1 and TRBJ2-3, with D uncertain. V dropped 1 base and J dropped 0 bases, with 9 bases sitting between them. This CDR3 is 15 amino acids long. CDR1 and CDR2 from the germline V gene are SGHRS and YFSETQ. The CDR3 is CASSLTTHSTDTQYF. In DNA, the CDR3 is TGCGCCAGCAGCTTGACTACCCACAGCACAGATACGCAGTATTTT.

This clonotype was seen repeatedly, ten times or more. J is TRBJ2-5 and V is TRBV12-3 or TRBV12-4; D unresolved. CDR3 length: 14 amino acids. V shed 3 bases and J shed 7 bases, with 15 bases lying between them. Here the CDR3 DNA reads TGTGCCAGCAGTTTCCACCAGGATACGGGGACCCAGTACTTC. Its protein is CASSFHQDTGTQYF.

On this clonotype itself: A much larger clone lies one base from this, so it may be a read error. The chain has TRBV4-1 and TRBJ2-5; the D is unclear. Looked up from germline, CDR1 is MGHRA and CDR2 is YSYEKL. The length of the CDR3 is 13 residues. CDR3 sequence reads: CASSQRSQESQYF. DNA for the CDR3: TGCGCCAGCAGCCAACGCTCACAAGAGAGCCAGTACTTC.

This clonotype was counted at least ten times. The chain has TRBV12-3 or TRBV12-4 and TRBJ1-5, with D possibly being TRBD1 (6 bases). The V end was cut by 5 bases, the J end by 6 bases, with 14 bases between. The length of the CDR3 is 14 residues. CDR3 nucleotide sequence: TGTGCCAGCAGTCAACAGGGTGCTGGTCAGCCCCAGCATTTT. Protein: CASSQQGAGQPQHF.

The sample holds many counts of this clonotype. This chain connects TRBV20-1 to TRBJ1-2; maybe TRBD1 (5 bases). Germline V gives CDR1 DFQATT, CDR2 SNEGSKA (reference sequence). The CDR3 has 13 amino acids. Trimming took 3 bases from V and 6 from J, leaving 14 bases between them. CDR3 DNA sequence: TGCAGTGCTAGGGCCCGACAGAGCCATGGCTACACCTTC. It yields the protein CSARARQSHGYTF.

This clonotype was seen repeatedly, ten times or more. The CDR3 nucleotides are TGTGCCATCAGCGGCCGGGATCGTGGGAGCTATGAGCAGTTCTTC. Its translation is CAISGRDRGSYEQFF. The rearrangement joins TRBV10-3 to TRBJ2-1; D is possibly TRBD2 (5 bases). The germline CDR1 and CDR2 sequences are ENHRY and SYGVKD. The ends were cut back, 6 bases at V and 8 bases at J, with 20 bases in the middle. The CDR3 totals 15 residues.

This clonotype was recorded many times. The V and J genes are TRBV7-2 and TRBJ2-2; no definite D call. V dropped 0 bases and J dropped 1 base, with 6 bases sitting between them. Looked up from germline, CDR1 is SGHTA and CDR2 is FQGNSA. CDR3 length: 15 amino acids. CDR3 in amino acids: CASSLASRNTGELFF. CDR3 bases: TGTGCCAGCAGCTTAGCGTCACGGAACACCGGGGAGCTGTTTTTT.

This clonotype was seen many times. This sequence joins TRBV7-9 and TRBJ1-5, with 9 nucleotides matching TRBD1. The CDR3 consists of 15 residues. The V gene's germline CDR1 is SEHNR and CDR2 FQNEAQ (reference sequence). The V and J ends lost 1 base and 2 bases, in that order; junction bases with no gene match: 0. The CDR3 sequence: CASSLGDRGNQPQHF. CDR3 nucleotide sequence: TGTGCCAGCAGCTTAGGGGACAGGGGCAATCAGCCCCAGCATTTT.

The sample holds many counts of this clonotype. This chain uses TRBV6-1 with TRBJ1-2, with D possibly being TRBD1 (6 bases). V gave up 6 bases and J gave up 1 base, with 12 bases separating them. The CDR3 has 14 residues. Germline CDR1 is MNHNS and CDR2 is SASEGT. CDR3 region: CASSRRGGNYGYTF. The CDR3 DNA follows: TGTGCCAGCAGCCGTAGGGGGGGTAACTATGGCTACACCTTC.

This clonotype showed up many times. The V and J genes are TRBV27 and TRBJ2-7; TRBD1 is a possible D gene (5 bases). The CDR3 spans 16 residues. Trimming took off 2 bases at V and 6 bases at J, with 20 bases between the two ends. Germline V lookup: CDR1 MNHEY, CDR2 SMNVEV (reference sequence). The CDR3 spells CASSLMGQGRSGEQYF. In DNA, the CDR3 is TGTGCCAGCAGTTTAATGGGTCAGGGTAGGTCGGGCGAGCAGTACTTC.

As concerns this clonotype: Since a much larger clone is just one base distant, this may be a read error. The V call is TRBV5-1, the J call TRBJ2-1; maybe TRBD1 (5 bases). The CDR3 is 15 amino acids. Germline V gene data show CDR1 as SGHRS and CDR2 as YFSETQ. Trimming pared 4 bases from V and 4 bases from J, leaving 15 bases between. The CDR3 reads CASSVQDEGYNEQFF. The CDR3, as DNA: TGCGCCAGCAGCGTACAGGATGAAGGGTACAATGAGCAGTTCTTC.

This rearrangement joins TRBV4-1 to TRBJ1-3; no clear D gene. Germline loops: CDR1 MGHRA, CDR2 YSYEKL. The CDR3 contains 18 residues. V was pared by 2 bases and J by 0 bases, with 17 bases between. Here the CDR3 DNA reads TGCGCCAGCAGCCAAACACCGGTGGGTGCCTCCTCTGGAAACACCATATATTTT. Translated: CASSQTPVGASSGNTIYF.

At least ten counts were recorded for this clonotype. The chain has TRBV5-1 and TRBJ2-1; D is possibly TRBD2 (5 bases). The CDR3 length is 15 residues. Looked up from germline, CDR1 is SGHRS and CDR2 is YFSETQ. The ends were cut back, 3 bases at V and 6 bases at J, with 16 bases in the middle. CDR3 bases: TGCGCCAGCAGCTCAGATACCGGGGTGATCAATGAGCAGTTCTTC. Its protein is CASSSDTGVINEQFF.